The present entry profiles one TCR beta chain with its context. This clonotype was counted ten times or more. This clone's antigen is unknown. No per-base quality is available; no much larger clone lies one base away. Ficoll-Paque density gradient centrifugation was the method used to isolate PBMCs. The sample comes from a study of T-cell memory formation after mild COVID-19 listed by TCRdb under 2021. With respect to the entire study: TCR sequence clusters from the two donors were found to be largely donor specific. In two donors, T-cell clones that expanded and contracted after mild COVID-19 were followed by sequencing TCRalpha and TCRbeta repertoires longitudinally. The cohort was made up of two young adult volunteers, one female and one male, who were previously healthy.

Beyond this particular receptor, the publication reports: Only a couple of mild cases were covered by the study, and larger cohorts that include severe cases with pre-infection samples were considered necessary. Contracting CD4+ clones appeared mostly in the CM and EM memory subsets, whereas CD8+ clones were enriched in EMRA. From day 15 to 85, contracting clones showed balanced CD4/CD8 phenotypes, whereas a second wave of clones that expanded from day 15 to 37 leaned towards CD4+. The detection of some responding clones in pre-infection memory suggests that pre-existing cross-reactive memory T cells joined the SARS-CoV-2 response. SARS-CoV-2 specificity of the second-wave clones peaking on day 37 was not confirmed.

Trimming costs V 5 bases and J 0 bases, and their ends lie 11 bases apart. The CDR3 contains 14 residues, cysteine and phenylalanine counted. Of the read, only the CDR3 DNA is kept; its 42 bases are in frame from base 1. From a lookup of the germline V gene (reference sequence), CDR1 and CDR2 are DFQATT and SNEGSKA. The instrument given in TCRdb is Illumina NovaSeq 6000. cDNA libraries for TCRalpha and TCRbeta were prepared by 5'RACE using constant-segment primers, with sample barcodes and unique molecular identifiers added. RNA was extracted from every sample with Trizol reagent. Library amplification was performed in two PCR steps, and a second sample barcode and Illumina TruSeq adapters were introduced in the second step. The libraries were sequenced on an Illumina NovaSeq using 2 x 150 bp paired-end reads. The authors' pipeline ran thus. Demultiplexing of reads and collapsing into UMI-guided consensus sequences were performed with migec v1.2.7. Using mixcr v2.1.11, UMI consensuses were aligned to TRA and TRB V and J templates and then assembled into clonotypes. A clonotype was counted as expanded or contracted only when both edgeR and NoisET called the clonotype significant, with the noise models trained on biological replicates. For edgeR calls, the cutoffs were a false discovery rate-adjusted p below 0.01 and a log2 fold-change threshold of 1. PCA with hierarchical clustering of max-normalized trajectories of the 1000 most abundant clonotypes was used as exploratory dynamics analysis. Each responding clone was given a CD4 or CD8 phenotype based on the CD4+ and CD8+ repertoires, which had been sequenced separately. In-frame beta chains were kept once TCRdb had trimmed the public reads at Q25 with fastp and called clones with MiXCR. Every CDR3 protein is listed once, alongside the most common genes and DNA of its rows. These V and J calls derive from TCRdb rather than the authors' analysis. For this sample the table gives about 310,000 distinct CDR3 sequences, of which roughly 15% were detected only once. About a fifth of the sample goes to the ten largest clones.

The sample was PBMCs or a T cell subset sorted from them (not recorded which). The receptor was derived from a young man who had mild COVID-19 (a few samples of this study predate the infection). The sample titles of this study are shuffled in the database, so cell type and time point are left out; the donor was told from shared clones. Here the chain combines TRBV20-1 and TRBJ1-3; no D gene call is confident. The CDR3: CSAQRRSSGNTIYF. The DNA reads TGCAGTGCTCAGAGGCGAAGCTCTGGAAACACCATATATTTT.